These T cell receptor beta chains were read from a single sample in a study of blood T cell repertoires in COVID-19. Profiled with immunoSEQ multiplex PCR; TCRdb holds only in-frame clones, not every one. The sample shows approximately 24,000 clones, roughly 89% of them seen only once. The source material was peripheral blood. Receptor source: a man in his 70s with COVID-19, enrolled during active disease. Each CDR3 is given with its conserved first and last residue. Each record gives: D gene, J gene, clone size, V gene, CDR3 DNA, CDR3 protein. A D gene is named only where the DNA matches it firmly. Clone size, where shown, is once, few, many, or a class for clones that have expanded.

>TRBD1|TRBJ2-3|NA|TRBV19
TGTGCCAGTAGTATAGAAACCGGGACAGGGCTTTTAGATACGCAGTATTTT
CASSIETGTGLLDTQYF
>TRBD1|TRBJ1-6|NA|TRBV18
TGTGCCAGCTCACCGGGACAGGGGGCCGGGCCCCTCCACTTT
CASSPGQGAGPLHF
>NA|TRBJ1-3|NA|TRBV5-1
TGCGCCAGCAGCTCGGGAGGGTCTGGAAACACCATATATTTT
CASSSGGSGNTIYF
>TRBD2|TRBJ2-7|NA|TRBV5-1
TGCGCCAGCAGGCAGACTAGCGACTCCTACGAGCAGTACTTC
CASRQTSDSYEQYF
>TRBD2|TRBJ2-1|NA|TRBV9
TGTGCCAGCAGCCCGGGACTAGCGGGGGCCTCCACGCAGTTCTTC
CASSPGLAGASTQFF
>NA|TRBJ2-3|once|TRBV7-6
TGTGCCAGCAGCTTCGACAGGAGTATCAGAGATACGCAGTATTTT
CASSFDRSIRDTQYF
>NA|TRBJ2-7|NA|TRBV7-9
TGTGCCAGCAGCTTAGCGGGAGTGGCATCCCCCTACGAGCAGTACTTC
CASSLAGVASPYEQYF
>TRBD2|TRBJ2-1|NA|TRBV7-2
TGTGCCAGCAGCGAAGCTAGCGGGATCTACAATGAGCAGTTCTTC
CASSEASGIYNEQFF
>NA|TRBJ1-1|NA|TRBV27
TGTGCCGCGGGGCTTCCGAACACTGAAGCTTTCTTT
CAAGLPNTEAFF
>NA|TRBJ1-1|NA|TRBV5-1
TGCGCCAGCAGCTACCTTCCGGGACGGGACTCTCCGAACACTGAAGCTTTCTTT
CASSYLPGRDSPNTEAFF
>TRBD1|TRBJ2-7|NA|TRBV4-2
TGTGCCAGCAGCCAAGATCGGGGGACAGGCGTTTACTACGAGCAGTACTTC
CASSQDRGTGVYYEQYF
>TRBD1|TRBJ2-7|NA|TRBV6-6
TGTGCCAGCAGTTATCGGGACAGGGTTTACGAGCAGTACTTC
CASSYRDRVYEQYF
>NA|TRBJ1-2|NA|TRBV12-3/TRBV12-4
TGTGCCAGCCAGCCACAGGGACGTGGGGGCTACACCTTC
CASQPQGRGGYTF
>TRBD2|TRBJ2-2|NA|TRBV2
TGTGCCAGCTGCCCTAGCGGGAGCGCCGGGGAGCTGTTTTTT
CASCPSGSAGELFF
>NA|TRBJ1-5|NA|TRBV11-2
TGTGCCAGCAGCTTAGGCGAAAATCAGCCCCAGCATTTT
CASSLGENQPQHF
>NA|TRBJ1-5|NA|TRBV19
TGTGCCAGTAGTATTCTTTGGGGGACAAATCAGCCCCAGCATTTT
CASSILWGTNQPQHF
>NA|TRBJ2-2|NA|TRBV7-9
TGTGCCAGCAGTTCCCTTGGGCCCCAAGTGACCGGGGAGCTGTTTTTT
CASSSLGPQVTGELFF
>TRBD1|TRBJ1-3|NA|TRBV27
TGTGCCAGCAGTCGGGACAGGAGCTCTGGAAACACCATATATTTT
CASSRDRSSGNTIYF
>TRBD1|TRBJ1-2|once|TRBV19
TGTGCCAGTAGTGTACAGGGGGCCAACTATGGCTACACCTTC
CASSVQGANYGYTF
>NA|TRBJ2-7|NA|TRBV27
TGTGCCAGCAGATACCGACAGAACTACGAGCAGTACTTC
CASRYRQNYEQYF
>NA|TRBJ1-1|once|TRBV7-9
TGTGCCAGCAGCCCCAAGGGGGTTGCGAACACTGAAGCTTTCTTT
CASSPKGVANTEAFF
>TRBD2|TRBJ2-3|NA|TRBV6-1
TGTGCCAGCAGTGCTTCACTTCCCGGGACTAGCGGGAGGTTCTCGCAGTATTTT
CASSASLPGTSGRFSQYF
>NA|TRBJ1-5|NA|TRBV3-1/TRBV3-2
TGTGCCAGCAGCCAAGGAGGTGCGGCCCGGGGTTATCAGCCCCAGCATTTT
CASSQGGAARGYQPQHF
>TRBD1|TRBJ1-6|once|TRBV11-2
TGTGCCAGCAGCGGACAGGGTGGCTCACCCCTCCACTTT
CASSGQGGSPLHF
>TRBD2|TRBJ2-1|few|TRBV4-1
TGCGCCAGCAGACCTGGGACTAGTCTCCTAAATGAGCAGTTCTTC
CASRPGTSLLNEQFF
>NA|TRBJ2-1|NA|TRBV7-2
TGTGCCAGCAGCGTCGAGGATTACTACAATGAGCAGTTCTTC
CASSVEDYYNEQFF
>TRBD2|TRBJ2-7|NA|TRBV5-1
TGCGCCAGCAGCTTACTCGGACTAGCGGTTTCGAGAGAGCCCGAGCAGTACTTC
CASSLLGLAVSREPEQYF
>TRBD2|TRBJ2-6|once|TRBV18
TGTGCCAGCTCGGGACTAGCGGGAAACTCTGGGGCCAACGTCCTGACTTTC
CASSGLAGNSGANVLTF
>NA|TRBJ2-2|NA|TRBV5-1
TGCGCCAGCAGCTTGGGGTCGGGCACCGGGGAGCTGTTTTTT
CASSLGSGTGELFF
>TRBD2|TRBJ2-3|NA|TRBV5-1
TGCGCCAGCAGCTTACCCGGGACTAGCGGCTCTGATACGCAGTATTTT
CASSLPGTSGSDTQYF
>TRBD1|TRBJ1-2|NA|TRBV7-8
TGTGCCAGCAGGCCACCCGGGACAGCCGCTTTGGGCTACACCTTC
CASRPPGTAALGYTF
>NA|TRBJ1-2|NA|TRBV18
TGTGCCAGCTCACCAAGTCGCAGGGAGGACTATGGCTACACCTTC
CASSPSRREDYGYTF
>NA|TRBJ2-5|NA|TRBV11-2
TGTGCCAGCAGCTTCAGGGCAGCCCAAGAGACCCAGTACTTC
CASSFRAAQETQYF
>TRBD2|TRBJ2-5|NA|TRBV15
TGTGCCACCAGCAGACCTATAGCGGGCCTCCAAGAGACCCAGTACTTC
CATSRPIAGLQETQYF
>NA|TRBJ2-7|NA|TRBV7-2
TGTGCCAGCAGCTTAGCTGTAGGGACAGAGCAGTACTTC
CASSLAVGTEQYF
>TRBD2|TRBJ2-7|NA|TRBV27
TGTGCCAGCAGATATACTAGCGGCCCCTCCTACGAGCAGTACTTC
CASRYTSGPSYEQYF
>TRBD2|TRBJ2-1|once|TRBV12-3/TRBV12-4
TGTGCCAGCAGTCCCCGGGACTATAGAAAGTTCTTC
CASSPRDYRKFF
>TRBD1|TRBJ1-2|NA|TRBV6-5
TGTGCCAGCAGTTACTCGACAGGGGGTGGCTACACCTTC
CASSYSTGGGYTF
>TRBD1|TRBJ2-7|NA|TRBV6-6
TGTGCCAGCAGCCCTAGACAGGGGGCGGCCTACGAGCAGTACTTC
CASSPRQGAAYEQYF
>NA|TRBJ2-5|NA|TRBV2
TGTGCCACCTCGCGGGGGCCGCGAGAAGGAGAGACCCAGTACTTC
CATSRGPREGETQYF
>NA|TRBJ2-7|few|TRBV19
TGTGCCAGTAGTACGACAGCCTCCTACGAGCAGTACTTC
CASSTTASYEQYF
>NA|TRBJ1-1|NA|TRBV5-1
TGCGCCAGCAGCTGGGGTGAGGGCGCCGAAGCTTTCTTT
CASSWGEGAEAFF
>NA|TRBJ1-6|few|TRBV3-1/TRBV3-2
TGTGCCAGCAGCCAAGGAGTTTTTCGGCCAGGGAACAATTCACCCCTCCACTTT
CASSQGVFRPGNNSPLHF
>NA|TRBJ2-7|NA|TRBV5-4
TGTGCCAGCAGCTTAAACAGGGCCGAGCAGTACTTC
CASSLNRAEQYF
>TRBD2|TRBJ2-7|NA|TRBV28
TGTGCCAGCAGTCCGGGGGGCGGGAGGAGCTCCTACGAGCAGTACTTC
CASSPGGGRSSYEQYF
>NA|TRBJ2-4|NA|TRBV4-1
TGCGCCAGCAGCCAAGAACCAGTCCTCGCCAAAAACATTCAGTACTTC
CASSQEPVLAKNIQYF
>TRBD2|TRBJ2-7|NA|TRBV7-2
TGTGCCAGCAGCCTAGCGGGAGATCGGAAGTACTTC
CASSLAGDRKYF
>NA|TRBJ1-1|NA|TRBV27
TGTGCCAGCAGTTTCTCGACAGCCGTCGCTGAAGCTTTCTTT
CASSFSTAVAEAFF